Listed below are T cell receptor beta chains from one sample, sequenced in a study of CD8+ T cells in alopecia areata. Clones were read by immunoSEQ multiplex PCR, and TCRdb kept only the in-frame ones, dropping some. The top ten hold 1.6% of the sample, which has about 200,000 clones, around three fifths seen once. The material sequenced was CD4+ T cells sorted from blood, taken at week 4, from a patient treated with tofacitinib. These receptors all stem from a human donor with alopecia areata. CDR3s include the opening cysteine and the closing phenylalanine or tryptophan. The order of the fields is CDR3 length, J gene, D gene, V gene, clone size, CDR3 DNA, CDR3 protein. A D gene is named only where the DNA matches it firmly. Size values are once, few and many counts, or a class for expanded clones, and some rows have none.

>14|TRBJ2-3|TRBD2|TRBV6-4|once
TGTGCCAGCAGTGAGTCCCCGGCTAGCGGTAAGCAGTATTTT
CASSESPASGKQYF
>14|TRBJ1-1|-|TRBV5-1|once
TGCGCCAGCAGGGGAGCCGGTCTGAACACTGAAGCTTTCTTT
CASRGAGLNTEAFF
>12|TRBJ1-6|-|TRBV19|-
TGTGCCAGTACCCAACAGAATTCACCCCTCCACTTT
CASTQQNSPLHF
>12|TRBJ1-3|-|TRBV2|-
TGTGCCAGCAGGAGACTTGGAAACACCATATATTTT
CASRRLGNTIYF
>15|TRBJ1-1|TRBD1|TRBV5-1|once
TGCGCCAGCAGCTTGAGACAGGGATCGATTGGTGAAGCTTTCTTT
CASSLRQGSIGEAFF
>12|TRBJ1-1|-|TRBV18|few
TGTGCCAGCTCACCAGTGGAGACTGAAGCTTTCTTT
CASSPVETEAFF
>11|TRBJ1-2|-|TRBV20-1|-
TGCAGTGCTAGTAGCCTACCTGGCTACACCTTC
CSASSLPGYTF
>9|TRBJ2-5|-|TRBV7-2|-
TGTGCCACAATGCCCGCCCAGTACTTC
CATMPAQYF
>16|TRBJ1-4|-|TRBV7-2|-
TGTGCCAGCAGCTTAGTTTCTGGCAGCCCGAATGAAAAACTGTTTTTT
CASSLVSGSPNEKLFF
>13|TRBJ2-1|-|TRBV18|-
TGTGCCAGCTCACCACAGGGAATGGATGAGCAGTTCTTC
CASSPQGMDEQFF
>16|TRBJ1-1|TRBD1|TRBV7-2|-
TGTGCCAGCAGCTTAGCGCCCCCTGTCAGGGGGATTGAAGCTTTCTTT
CASSLAPPVRGIEAFF
>15|TRBJ2-1|-|TRBV4-1|-
TGCGCCAGCAGTCATAAAGACACCTTATACAATGAGCAGTTCTTC
CASSHKDTLYNEQFF
>17|TRBJ2-3|-|TRBV9|few
TGTGCCAGCAGCGTACAGTCCGCGGCCAAGGGCACAGATACGCAGTATTTT
CASSVQSAAKGTDTQYF
>17|TRBJ2-3|TRBD2|TRBV7-2|-
TGTGCCAGCAGCTCTGCGCCCGCTAGCGGGGGATTTAATACGCAGTATTTT
CASSSAPASGGFNTQYF
>15|TRBJ2-3|TRBD2|TRBV29-1|-
TGCAGCGTTGTGGGAAGCGGGGGAAGCACAGATACGCAGTATTTT
CSVVGSGGSTDTQYF
>15|TRBJ2-2|-|TRBV30|few
TGTGCCTGGAGGTCTGCGGGGCCATACACCGGGGAGCTGTTTTTT
CAWRSAGPYTGELFF
>15|TRBJ1-1|-|TRBV6-5|-
TGTGCCAGCAGTGCATTAGTCGGAGGGAACACTGAAGCTTTCTTT
CASSALVGGNTEAFF
>15|TRBJ1-5|-|TRBV10-2|once
TGCGCCAGCTTACCGGGACATACTAGCAATCAGCCCCAGCATTTT
CASLPGHTSNQPQHF
>14|TRBJ1-2|-|TRBV29-1|-
TGCAGCGTTGAACCGGTTCTATCGCCCTATGGCTACACCTTC
CSVEPVLSPYGYTF
>14|TRBJ1-2|-|TRBV7-2|-
TGTGCCAGCAGCACAGAAGGGGTAAACTATGGCTACACCTTC
CASSTEGVNYGYTF
>13|TRBJ1-1|-|TRBV19|few
TGTGCCAGTAGTTCTCAAAGGGGATCTGAAGCTTTCTTT
CASSSQRGSEAFF
>14|TRBJ1-1|-|TRBV30|-
TGTGCCTGGAGTGTTGGCCAGACGAACACTGAAGCTTTCTTT
CAWSVGQTNTEAFF
>13|TRBJ2-3|-|TRBV2|-
TGTGCCAGCAGCGTAACTAGCACAGATACGCAGTATTTT
CASSVTSTDTQYF
>11|TRBJ1-2|-|TRBV6-5|-
TGTGCCAGCAGTTCCCAGGGTTTCCACACCTTC
CASSSQGFHTF
>13|TRBJ2-1|-|TRBV29-1|-
TGCAGCGTTGAAGAGGATTCCTACAATGAGCAGTTCTTC
CSVEEDSYNEQFF
>13|TRBJ1-1|-|TRBV30|few
TGTGCCTGGAGTAAGGGGTTTAGCACTGAAGCTTTCTTT
CAWSKGFSTEAFF
>15|TRBJ2-1|-|TRBV25-1|-
TGTGCCAGCAGTGAAAGGGCAGGGAATTCCAATGAGCAGTTCTTC
CASSERAGNSNEQFF
>13|TRBJ2-6|-|TRBV19|-
TGTGCCAGTAGCCGTATCGGGGCCAACGTCCTGACTTTC
CASSRIGANVLTF
>13|TRBJ2-7|TRBD1|TRBV29-1|-
TGCAGCGCCGCCCCAGGGGGCTCCTACGAGCAGTACTTC
CSAAPGGSYEQYF
>12|TRBJ2-2|-|TRBV29-1|few
TGCAGCGTTGAGCGGGGTACCGGGGAGCTGTTTTTT
CSVERGTGELFF
>14|TRBJ1-6|TRBD1|TRBV4-1|-
TGCGCCAGCAGCTCCGGGACAGCAAATTCACCCCTCCACTTT
CASSSGTANSPLHF
>16|TRBJ2-3|TRBD1|TRBV9|-
TGTGCCAGCAGCGTAGTGTCAGGGACAGGGTCAGATACGCAGTATTTT
CASSVVSGTGSDTQYF
>15|TRBJ2-7|TRBD2|TRBV7-9|few
TGTGCCAGCAGCTCACAAAGAGGACTAGCCTACGAGCAGTACTTC
CASSSQRGLAYEQYF